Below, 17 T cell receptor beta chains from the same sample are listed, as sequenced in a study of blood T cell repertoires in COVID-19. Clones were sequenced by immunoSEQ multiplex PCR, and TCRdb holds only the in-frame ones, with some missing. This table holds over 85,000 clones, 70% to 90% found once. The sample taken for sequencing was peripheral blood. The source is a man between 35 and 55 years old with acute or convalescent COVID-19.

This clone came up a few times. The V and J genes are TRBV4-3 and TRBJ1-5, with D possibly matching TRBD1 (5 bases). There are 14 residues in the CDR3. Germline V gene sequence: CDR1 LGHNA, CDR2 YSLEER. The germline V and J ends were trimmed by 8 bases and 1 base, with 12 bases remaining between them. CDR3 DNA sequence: TGCGCCAGCGGAGGGACGGGAAGCAATCAGCCCCAGCATTTT. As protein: CASGGTGSNQPQHF.

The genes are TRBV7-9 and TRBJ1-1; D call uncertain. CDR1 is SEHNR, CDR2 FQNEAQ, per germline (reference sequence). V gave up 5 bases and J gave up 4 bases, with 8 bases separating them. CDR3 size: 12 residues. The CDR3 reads CASSLSSTEAFF. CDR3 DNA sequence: TGTGCCAGCAGCCTCTCGTCCACTGAAGCTTTCTTT.

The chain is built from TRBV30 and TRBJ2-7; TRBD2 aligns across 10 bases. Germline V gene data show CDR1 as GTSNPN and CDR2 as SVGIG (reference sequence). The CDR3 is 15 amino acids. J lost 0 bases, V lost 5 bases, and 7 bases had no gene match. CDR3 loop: CAWQTRTSGSYEQYF. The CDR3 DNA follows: TGTGCCTGGCAGACCCGGACTAGCGGCTCCTACGAGCAGTACTTC.

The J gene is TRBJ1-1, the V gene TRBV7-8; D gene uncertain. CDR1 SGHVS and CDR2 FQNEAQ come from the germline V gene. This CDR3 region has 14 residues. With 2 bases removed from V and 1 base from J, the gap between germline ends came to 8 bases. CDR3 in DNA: TGTGCCAGCAGCTTACATTTACAGAACACTGAAGCTTTCTTT. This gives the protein CASSLHLQNTEAFF.

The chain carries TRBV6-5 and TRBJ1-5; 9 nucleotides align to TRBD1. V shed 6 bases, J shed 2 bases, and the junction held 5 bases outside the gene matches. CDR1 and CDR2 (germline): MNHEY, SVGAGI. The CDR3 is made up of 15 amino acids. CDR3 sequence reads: CASRGDREGNQPQHF. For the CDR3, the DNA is TGTGCCAGCAGAGGGGACAGGGAGGGCAATCAGCCCCAGCATTTT.

The CDR3: CATSPGSFNQPQHF. CDR3 coding DNA: TGTGCCACCAGCCCCGGGAGTTTCAATCAGCCCCAGCATTTT. This chain uses TRBV15 with TRBJ1-5, with D unclear. The CDR3 length is 14 residues. Germline V gives CDR1 LNHNV, CDR2 YYDKDF (reference sequence). Trimming stripped 5 bases from V and 3 bases from J, with 11 bases between.

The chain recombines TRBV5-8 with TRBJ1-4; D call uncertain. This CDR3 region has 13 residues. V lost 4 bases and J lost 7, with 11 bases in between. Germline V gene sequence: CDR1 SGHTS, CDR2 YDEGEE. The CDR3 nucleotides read TGTGCCAGCAGCCCCTACGGTGGTGAAAAACTGTTTTTT. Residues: CASSPYGGEKLFF.

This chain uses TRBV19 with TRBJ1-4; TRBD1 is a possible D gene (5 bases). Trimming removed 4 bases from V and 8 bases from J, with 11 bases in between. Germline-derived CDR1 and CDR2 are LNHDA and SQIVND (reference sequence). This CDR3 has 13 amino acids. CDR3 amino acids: CASSKGLSEKLFF. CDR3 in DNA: TGTGCCAGTAGTAAGGGACTCTCCGAAAAACTGTTTTTT.

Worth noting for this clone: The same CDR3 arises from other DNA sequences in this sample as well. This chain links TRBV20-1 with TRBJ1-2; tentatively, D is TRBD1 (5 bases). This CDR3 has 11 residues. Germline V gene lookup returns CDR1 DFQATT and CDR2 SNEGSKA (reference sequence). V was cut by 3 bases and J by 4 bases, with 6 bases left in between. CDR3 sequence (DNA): TGCAGTGCTAGCGACAGCTATGGCTACACCTTC. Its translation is CSASDSYGYTF.

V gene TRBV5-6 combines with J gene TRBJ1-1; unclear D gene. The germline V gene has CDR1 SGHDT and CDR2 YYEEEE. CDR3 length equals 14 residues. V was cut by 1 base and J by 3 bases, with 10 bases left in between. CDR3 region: CASSLRGRYTEAFF. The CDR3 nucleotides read TGTGCCAGCAGCTTGAGAGGAAGGTACACTGAAGCTTTCTTT.

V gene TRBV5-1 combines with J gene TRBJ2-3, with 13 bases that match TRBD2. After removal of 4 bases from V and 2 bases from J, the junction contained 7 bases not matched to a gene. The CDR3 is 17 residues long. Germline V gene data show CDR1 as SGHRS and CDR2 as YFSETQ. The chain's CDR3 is CASSPTSGGALTDTQYF. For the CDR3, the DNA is TGCGCCAGCAGCCCCACTAGCGGGGGGGCCCTCACAGATACGCAGTATTTT.

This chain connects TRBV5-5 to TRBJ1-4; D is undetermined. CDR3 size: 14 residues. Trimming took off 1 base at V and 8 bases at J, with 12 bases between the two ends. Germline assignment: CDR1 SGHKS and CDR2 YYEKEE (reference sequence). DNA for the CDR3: TGTGCCAGCAGCTTGTCTACCAACCGGGAAAAACTGTTTTTT. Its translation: CASSLSTNREKLFF.

CDR3 nucleotide sequence: TGCGCCAGCAGTCAGCGCCCCAGCGGCTTCACAGATACGCAGTATTTT. It specifies CASSQRPSGFTDTQYF. V and J are TRBV23-1 and TRBJ2-3; possible D gene TRBD2, 5 bases. TRBV23-1 is an open reading frame, and its role is uncertain. The length of the CDR3 is 16 residues. The ends were cut back, 3 bases at V and 2 bases at J, with 15 bases in the middle.

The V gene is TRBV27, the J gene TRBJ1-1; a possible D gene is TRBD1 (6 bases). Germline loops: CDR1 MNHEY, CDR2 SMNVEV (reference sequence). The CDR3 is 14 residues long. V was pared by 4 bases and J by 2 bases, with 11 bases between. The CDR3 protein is CASSYSTGNTEAFF. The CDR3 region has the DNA TGTGCCAGCAGTTATTCGACAGGCAACACTGAAGCTTTCTTT.

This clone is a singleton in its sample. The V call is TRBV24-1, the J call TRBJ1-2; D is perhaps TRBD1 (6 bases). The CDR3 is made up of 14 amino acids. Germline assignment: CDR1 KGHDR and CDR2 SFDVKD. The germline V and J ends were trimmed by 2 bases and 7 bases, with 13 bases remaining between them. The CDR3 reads CATSDSGGQFGYTF. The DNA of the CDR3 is TGTGCCACCAGTGATTCCGGGGGGCAGTTTGGCTACACCTTC.

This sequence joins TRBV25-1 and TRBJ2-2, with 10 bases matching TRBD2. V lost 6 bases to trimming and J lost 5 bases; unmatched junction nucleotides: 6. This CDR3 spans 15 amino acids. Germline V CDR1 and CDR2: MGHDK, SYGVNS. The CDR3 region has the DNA TGTGCCAGCAGACCGGGACTAGCGCCAACCGGGGAGCTGTTTTTT. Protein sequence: CASRPGLAPTGELFF.

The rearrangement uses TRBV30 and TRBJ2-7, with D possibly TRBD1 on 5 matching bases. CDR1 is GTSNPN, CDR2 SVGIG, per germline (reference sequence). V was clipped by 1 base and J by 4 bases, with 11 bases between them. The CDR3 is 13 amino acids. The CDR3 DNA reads TGTGCCTGGAGTGACTTTGCAGGGTACGAGCAGTACTTC. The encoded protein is CAWSDFAGYEQYF.